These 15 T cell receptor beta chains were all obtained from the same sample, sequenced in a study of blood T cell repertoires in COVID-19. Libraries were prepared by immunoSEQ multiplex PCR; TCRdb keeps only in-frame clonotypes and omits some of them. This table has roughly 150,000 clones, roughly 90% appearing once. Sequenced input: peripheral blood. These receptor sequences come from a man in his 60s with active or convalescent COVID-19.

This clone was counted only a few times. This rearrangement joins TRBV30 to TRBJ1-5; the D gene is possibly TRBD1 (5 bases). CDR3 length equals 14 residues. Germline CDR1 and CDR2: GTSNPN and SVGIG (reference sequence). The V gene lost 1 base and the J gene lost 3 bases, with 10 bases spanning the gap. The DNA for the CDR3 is TGTGCCTGGAGTGATCAGACAGCCAATCAGCCCCAGCATTTT. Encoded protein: CAWSDQTANQPQHF.

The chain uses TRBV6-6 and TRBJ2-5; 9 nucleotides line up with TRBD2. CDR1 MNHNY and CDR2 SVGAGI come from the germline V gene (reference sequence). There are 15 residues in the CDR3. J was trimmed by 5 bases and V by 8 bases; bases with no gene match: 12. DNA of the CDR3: TGTGCCAGCGGGTCTGGGCTAGCGGGGATGGAGACCCAGTACTTC. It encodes CASGSGLAGMETQYF.

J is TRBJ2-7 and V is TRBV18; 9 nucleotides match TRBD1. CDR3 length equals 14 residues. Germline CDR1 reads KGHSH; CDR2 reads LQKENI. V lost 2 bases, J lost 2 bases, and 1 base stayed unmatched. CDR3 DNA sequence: TGTGCCAGCTCACCAGGGACAGGGCCCTACGAGCAGTACTTC. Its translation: CASSPGTGPYEQYF.

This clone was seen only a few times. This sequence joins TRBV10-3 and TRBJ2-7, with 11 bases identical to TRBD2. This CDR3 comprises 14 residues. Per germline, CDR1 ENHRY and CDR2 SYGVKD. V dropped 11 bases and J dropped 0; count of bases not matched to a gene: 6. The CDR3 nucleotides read TGTGCCGTACGACTAGCGGGAAACTCCTACGAGCAGTACTTC. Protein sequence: CAVRLAGNSYEQYF.

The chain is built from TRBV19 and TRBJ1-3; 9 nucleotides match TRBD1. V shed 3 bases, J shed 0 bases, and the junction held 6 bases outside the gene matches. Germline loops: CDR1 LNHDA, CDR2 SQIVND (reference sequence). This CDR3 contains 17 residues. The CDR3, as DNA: TGTGCCAGTAGTATGGACAGGGGACCTAACTCTGGAAACACCATATATTTT. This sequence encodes CASSMDRGPNSGNTIYF.

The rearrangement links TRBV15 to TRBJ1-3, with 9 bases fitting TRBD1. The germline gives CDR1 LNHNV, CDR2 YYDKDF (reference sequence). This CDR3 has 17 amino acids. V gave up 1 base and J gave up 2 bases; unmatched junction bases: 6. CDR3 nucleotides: TGTGCCACCAGCAGAGGCGGGACAGGGATCGCTGGAAACACCATATATTTT. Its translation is CATSRGGTGIAGNTIYF.

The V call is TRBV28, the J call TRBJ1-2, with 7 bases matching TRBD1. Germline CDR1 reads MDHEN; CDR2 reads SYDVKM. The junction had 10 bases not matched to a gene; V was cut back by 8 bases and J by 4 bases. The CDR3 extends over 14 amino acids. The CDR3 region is CASRPGTAFYGYTF. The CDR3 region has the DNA TGTGCCAGCCGGCCGGGGACAGCCTTCTATGGCTACACCTTC.

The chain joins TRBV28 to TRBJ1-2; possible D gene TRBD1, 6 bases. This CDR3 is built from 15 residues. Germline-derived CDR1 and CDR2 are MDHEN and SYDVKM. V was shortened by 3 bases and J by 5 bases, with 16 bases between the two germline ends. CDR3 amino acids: CASSFPDRSQYGYTF. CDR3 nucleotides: TGTGCCAGCAGTTTCCCCGACAGGTCTCAATATGGCTACACCTTC.

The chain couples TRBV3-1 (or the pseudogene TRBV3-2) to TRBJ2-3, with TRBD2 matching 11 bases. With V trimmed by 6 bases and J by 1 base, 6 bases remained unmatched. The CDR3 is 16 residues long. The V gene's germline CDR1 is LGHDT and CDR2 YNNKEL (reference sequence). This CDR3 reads CASSLTTSGGTDTQYF. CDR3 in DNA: TGTGCCAGCAGTCTTACGACTAGCGGGGGCACAGATACGCAGTATTTT.

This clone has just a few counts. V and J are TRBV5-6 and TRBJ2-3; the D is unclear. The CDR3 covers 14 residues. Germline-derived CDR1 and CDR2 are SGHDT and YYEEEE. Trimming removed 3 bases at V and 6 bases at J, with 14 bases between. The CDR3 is CASSSPLGADTQYF. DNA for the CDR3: TGTGCCAGCAGCTCACCTCTCGGTGCGGATACGCAGTATTTT. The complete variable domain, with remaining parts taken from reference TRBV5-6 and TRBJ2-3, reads DAGVTQSPTHLIKTRGQQVTLRCSPKSGHDTVSWYQQALGQGPQFIFQYYEEEERQRGNFPDRFSGHQFPNYSSELNVNALLLGDSALYLCASSSPLGADTQYFGPGTRLTVL.

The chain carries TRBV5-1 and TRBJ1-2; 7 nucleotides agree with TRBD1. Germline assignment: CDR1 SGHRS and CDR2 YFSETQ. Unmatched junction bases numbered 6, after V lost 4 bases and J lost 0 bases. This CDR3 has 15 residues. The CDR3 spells CASSHGTEPNYGYTF. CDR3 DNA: TGCGCCAGCAGCCATGGGACAGAGCCTAACTATGGCTACACCTTC. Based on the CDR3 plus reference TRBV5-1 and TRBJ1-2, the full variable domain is KAGVTQTPRYLIKTRGQQVTLSCSPISGHRSVSWYQQTPGQGLQFLFEYFSETQRNKGNFPGRFSGRQFSNSRSEMNVSTLELGDSALYLCASSHGTEPNYGYTFGSGTRLTVV.

The CDR3 nucleotides are TGCAGCGTTGGGCGGCTAGCGGGGGATGGAGATACGCAGTATTTT. Protein: CSVGRLAGDGDTQYF. The chain recombines TRBV29-1 with TRBJ2-3; 10 bases map to TRBD2. This CDR3 has 15 amino acids. Germline V gene sequence: CDR1 SQVTM, CDR2 ANQGSEA. Trimming cost V 4 bases and J 5 bases; bases outside gene matches: 9.

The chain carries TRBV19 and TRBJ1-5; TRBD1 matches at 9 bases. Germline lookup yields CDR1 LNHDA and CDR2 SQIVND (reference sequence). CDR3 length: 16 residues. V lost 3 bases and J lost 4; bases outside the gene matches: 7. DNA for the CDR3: TGTGCCAGTAGTATGCCCGGGACAGGGACTAATCAGCCCCAGCATTTT. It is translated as CASSMPGTGTNQPQHF.

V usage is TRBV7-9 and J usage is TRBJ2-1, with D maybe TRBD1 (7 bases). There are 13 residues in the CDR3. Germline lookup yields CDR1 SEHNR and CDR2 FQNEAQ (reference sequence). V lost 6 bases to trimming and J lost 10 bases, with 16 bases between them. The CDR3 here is CASSSDRAGEQFF. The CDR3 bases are TGTGCCAGCAGTAGCGACAGGGCGGGGGAGCAGTTCTTC.

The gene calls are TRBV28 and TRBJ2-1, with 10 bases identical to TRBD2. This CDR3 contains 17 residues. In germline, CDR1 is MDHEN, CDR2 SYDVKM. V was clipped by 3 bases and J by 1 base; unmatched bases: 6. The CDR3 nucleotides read TGTGCCAGCAGTTTGGGTACTAGCGGGGAATCCTACAATGAGCAGTTCTTC. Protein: CASSLGTSGESYNEQFF.